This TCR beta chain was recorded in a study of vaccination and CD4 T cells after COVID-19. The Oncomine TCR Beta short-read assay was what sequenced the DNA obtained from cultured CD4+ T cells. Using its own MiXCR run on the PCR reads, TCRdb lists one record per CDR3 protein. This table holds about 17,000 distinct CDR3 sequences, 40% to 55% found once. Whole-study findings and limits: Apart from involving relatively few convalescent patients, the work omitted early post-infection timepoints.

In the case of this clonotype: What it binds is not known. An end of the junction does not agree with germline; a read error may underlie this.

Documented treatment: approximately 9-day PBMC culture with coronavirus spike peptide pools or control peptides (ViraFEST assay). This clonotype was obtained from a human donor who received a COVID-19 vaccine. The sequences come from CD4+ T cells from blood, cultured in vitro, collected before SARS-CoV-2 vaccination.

DNA of the CDR3: TGTGTCAGCACATCGAGTGTAGGGAACACCATATATTTT. Residues: CVSTSSVGNTIYF. This sequence joins TRBV7-2 and TRBJ1-3; D remains ambiguous. Germline CDR1 SGHTA, CDR2 FQGNSA. The CDR3 length is 13 residues.